The subject of this entry is one TCR beta chain. What it binds is not known. This specimen comes from a study of T cell repertoires in cytomegalovirus infection. The CDR3 extends over 15 amino acids. The trim removed 4 bases at V and 12 bases at J, leaving 10 bases unmatched. A single record per CDR3 protein comes from TCRdb applying MiXCR to the reads. The sample yields fewer than 1,000,000 distinct CDR3 sequences, roughly 30% seen once. Regarding the study as a whole: The ex vivo response was dominated by HLA-C-restricted CMV-specific TCR beta clonotypes.

The starting material was cultured CD8+ T cells from PBMCs, obtained from culture after CMV antigen stimulation. The genes are TRBV12-3 or TRBV12-4 and TRBJ2-5; 14 bases fit TRBD2. The sequence came from a human donor in good health (CMV status not recorded). Some clones in this sample may be carry-over from other donors' samples. The CDR3 DNA sequence: TGTGCCAGCAGTTCCCGGACTAGCGGGGGGATAACCAAGTACTTC. It encodes CASSSRTSGGITKYF.